This is a list of T cell receptor beta chains from one sample in a study of yellow fever vaccine responses in identical twins. TCRdb analysed the RT-PCR reads with MiXCR anew, one entry per CDR3 protein. The table has about 13,000 distinct CDR3 sequences, 84% seen once. Source: T cells from blood (PBMCs), unsorted or a sorted subset (not recorded which), taken before or after yellow fever vaccination (not recorded which). These receptors were obtained from a woman under 30 who received the yellow fever vaccine. CDR3s include the opening cysteine and the closing phenylalanine or tryptophan. Fields, in order: CDR3 protein, CDR3 DNA, V gene, clone size, J gene, CDR3 length, D gene. A D gene is named only where the DNA matches it firmly. A clone size is listed for some rows: how often the clone was seen (once, few, many), or a class if it is expanded.

CDR3: CALGLAGVTDTQYF; DNA: TGTGCCCTCGGACTAGCGGGGGTCACAGATACGCAGTATTTT; V: TRBV13; size: NA; J: TRBJ2-3; length: 14; D: TRBD2
CDR3: CASSYTSYEQYF; DNA: TGTGCCAGCAGTTACACCAGCTACGAGCAGTACTTC; V: TRBV6-5; size: NA; J: TRBJ2-7; length: 12; D: NA
CDR3: CASSQIGTSVNEQFF; DNA: TGCGCCAGCAGCCAAATCGGGACTAGCGTAAATGAGCAGTTCTTC; V: TRBV4-3; size: NA; J: TRBJ2-1; length: 15; D: TRBD2
CDR3: CPPGGYNEQFF; DNA: TGTCCCCCGGGAGGCTACAATGAGCAGTTCTTC; V: TRBV15; size: once; J: TRBJ2-1; length: 11; D: TRBD2
CDR3: CASSPRQGWETQYF; DNA: TGTGCCAGCAGCCCCCGACAGGGGTGGGAGACCCAGTACTTC; V: TRBV7-9; size: NA; J: TRBJ2-5; length: 14; D: TRBD1
CDR3: CASSLGRNEQYF; DNA: TGCGCCAGCAGCCTGGGACGTAACGAGCAGTACTTC; V: TRBV5-1; size: NA; J: TRBJ2-7; length: 12; D: NA
CDR3: CAISVKDNEQFF; DNA: TGTGCCATCAGTGTAAAGGACAATGAGCAGTTCTTC; V: TRBV10-3; size: NA; J: TRBJ2-1; length: 12; D: NA
CDR3: CASSQASLSSYNEQFF; DNA: TGCGCCAGCAGCCAAGCCTCTTTGAGCTCCTACAATGAGCAGTTCTTC; V: TRBV4-3; size: NA; J: TRBJ2-1; length: 16; D: NA
CDR3: CSVAADELGEKLFF; DNA: TGCAGCGTCGCAGCGGACGAGCTAGGTGAAAAACTGTTTTTT; V: TRBV29-1; size: once; J: TRBJ1-4; length: 14; D: NA
CDR3: CASSSTPIQTTGELFF; DNA: TGTGCCAGCAGCTCAACCCCTATCCAGACCACCGGGGAGCTGTTTTTT; V: TRBV13; size: NA; J: TRBJ2-2; length: 16; D: NA
CDR3: CASSQLGGTGELFF; DNA: TGCGCCAGCAGCCAGTTAGGGGGCACCGGGGAGCTGTTTTTT; V: TRBV4-1; size: NA; J: TRBJ2-2; length: 14; D: NA
CDR3: CASSLAAGMDEQYF; DNA: TGTGCCAGCAGCTTAGCGGCAGGAATGGACGAGCAGTACTTC; V: TRBV7-6; size: NA; J: TRBJ2-7; length: 14; D: NA
CDR3: CASSIRGPGWTQYF; DNA: TGTGCCAGTAGTATTCGAGGTCCCGGGTGGACCCAGTACTTC; V: TRBV19; size: NA; J: TRBJ2-5; length: 14; D: NA
CDR3: CAISEGSGANVLTF; DNA: TGTGCCATCAGTGAGGGGAGTGGGGCCAACGTCCTGACTTTC; V: TRBV10-3; size: few; J: TRBJ2-6; length: 14; D: NA
CDR3: CASSGDSTTGELFF; DNA: TGTGCCAGCAGTGGGGACAGTACAACCGGGGAGCTGTTTTTT; V: TRBV2; size: NA; J: TRBJ2-2; length: 14; D: TRBD1
CDR3: CASSLYDPLTGGDEQFF; DNA: TGCGCCAGCAGCCTTTATGATCCCTTGACAGGGGGTGATGAGCAGTTCTTC; V: TRBV4-3; size: NA; J: TRBJ2-1; length: 17; D: TRBD1
CDR3: CASSRRATRSLGSYNEQFF; DNA: TGCGCCAGCAGTCGCAGGGCTACAAGGAGCCTGGGCTCCTACAATGAGCAGTTCTTC; V: TRBV10-1; size: once; J: TRBJ2-1; length: 19; D: NA
CDR3: CATSRDRNSNQPQHF; DNA: TGTGCCACCAGCAGAGACAGAAATAGCAATCAGCCCCAGCATTTT; V: TRBV15; size: NA; J: TRBJ1-5; length: 15; D: NA
CDR3: CASSPGRGSAEAFF; DNA: TGTGCCAGCAGCCCGGGACGGGGGAGCGCTGAAGCTTTCTTT; V: TRBV6-1; size: NA; J: TRBJ1-1; length: 14; D: NA
CDR3: CASSSGPYEQYF; DNA: TGTGCCAGCAGCTCAGGACCCTACGAGCAGTACTTC; V: TRBV11-3; size: NA; J: TRBJ2-7; length: 12; D: NA
CDR3: CASSLAASGRSNEQFF; DNA: TGCGCCAGCAGCTTGGCGGCTAGCGGGAGATCGAATGAGCAGTTCTTC; V: TRBV5-1; size: NA; J: TRBJ2-1; length: 16; D: TRBD2
CDR3: CASSESGGGAFDEQFF; DNA: TGTGCCAGCAGTGAAAGCGGCGGGGGGGCCTTCGATGAGCAGTTCTTC; V: TRBV6-1; size: NA; J: TRBJ2-1; length: 16; D: TRBD2
CDR3: CAWSWDTSGNTIYF; DNA: TGTGCCTGGAGTTGGGACACCTCTGGAAACACCATATATTTT; V: TRBV30; size: NA; J: TRBJ1-3; length: 14; D: NA
CDR3: CSARALVGYTGELFF; DNA: TGCAGTGCTAGAGCACTCGTGGGGTACACCGGGGAGCTGTTTTTT; V: TRBV20-1; size: NA; J: TRBJ2-2; length: 15; D: NA
CDR3: CASMGEYYEQYF; DNA: TGCGCCAGCATGGGTGAGTACTACGAGCAGTACTTC; V: TRBV4-1; size: NA; J: TRBJ2-7; length: 12; D: NA
CDR3: CASSYSYQPQHF; DNA: TGTGCCAGCAGTTACTCGTATCAGCCCCAGCATTTT; V: TRBV6-2/TRBV6-3; size: NA; J: TRBJ1-5; length: 12; D: NA
CDR3: CATSRRGGTSGRNEQFF; DNA: TGTGCCACCAGCAGGCGGGGAGGGACTAGCGGGAGAAATGAGCAGTTCTTC; V: TRBV15; size: NA; J: TRBJ2-1; length: 17; D: TRBD2
CDR3: CASSEAGKTYPDTQYF; DNA: TGTGCCAGCAGTGAAGCAGGGAAAACCTACCCAGATACGCAGTATTTT; V: TRBV2; size: NA; J: TRBJ2-3; length: 16; D: NA
CDR3: CASSRDQGEEQFF; DNA: TGTGCCAGCAGTAGGGACCAAGGGGAGGAGCAGTTCTTC; V: TRBV2; size: NA; J: TRBJ2-1; length: 13; D: NA
CDR3: CASSPGTGGGETQYF; DNA: TGTGCCAGCAGCCCTGGGACAGGGGGTGGGGAGACCCAGTACTTC; V: TRBV11-3; size: NA; J: TRBJ2-5; length: 15; D: TRBD1